The 3 T cell receptor beta chains given below trace back to one sample, sequenced in a study of patients and donors after allogeneic stem cell transplantation. One entry per CDR3 protein results from TCRdb running MiXCR on the RT-PCR reads. The repertoire holds approximately 210,000 distinct CDR3 sequences, with 41% as singletons. Specimen: blood, either unsorted or a sorted T cell fraction (not recorded which). Receptors were obtained from a human donor who was either an allogeneic HSCT recipient or a stem cell or donor lymphocyte infusion donor (not recorded which). It is not recorded whose cells these are; they may come from a transplant donor.

V gene TRBV15 combines with J gene TRBJ1-4, with D unclear. The ends were cut back, 0 bases at V and 8 bases at J, with 7 bases in the middle. CDR3 length: 13 residues. Germline V lookup: CDR1 LNHNV, CDR2 YYDKDF (reference sequence). The CDR3 spells CATSRDSMEKLFF. The DNA for the CDR3 is TGTGCCACCAGCAGAGATTCAATGGAAAAACTGTTTTTT.

This clonotype has a handful of counts. In nucleotides, the CDR3 is TGCGCCAGCAGCCAAGACGATAGCGGGGAGTCGCCCTACAATGAGCAGTTCTTC. Translated: CASSQDDSGESPYNEQFF. The chain joins TRBV4-3 to TRBJ2-1; 8 bases match TRBD2. Trimming at V came to 0 bases and at J to 2 bases, leaving 9 bases not matched to a gene. Germline V CDR1 and CDR2: LGHNA, YSLEER. CDR3 size: 18 residues.

In this sample, this clonotype turned up a few times. V and J are TRBV21-1 and TRBJ1-3; the table's D call TRBD1 went unverified against the DNA. TRBV21-1 is an annotated pseudogene. CDR3 length: 15 residues. The CDR3 here is CASSKGGRGGNTIYF. CDR3 bases: TGTGCCAGCAGCAAAGGGGGCAGGGGCGGAAACACCATATATTTT.